These T cell receptor beta chains were read from a single sample in a study of HIV-infected patients and healthy controls. TCRdb ran MiXCR on the 5' RACE reads and lists one entry per CDR3 protein. Of over 10,000 distinct CDR3 sequences in the sample, about 11% are singletons; the top ten hold just under 6.5%. Sequenced material: blood. These receptors originate from an adult in good health. Both conserved end residues are part of each CDR3. D genes are given only for firm matches. Expanded clones are given a class, and other clones once, few, many or no size at all.

size	D	V	J	DNA	CDR3
medium-sized	.	TRBV18	TRBJ2-3	TGTGCCAGCTCACTTCTACCCGCAGATACGCAGTATTTT	CASSLLPADTQYF
many	TRBD2	TRBV28	TRBJ2-7	TGTGCCAGCAGTCCGGGGGGGGTCGACTACGAGCAGTACTTC	CASSPGGVDYEQYF
few	TRBD2	TRBV6-6	TRBJ2-3	TGTGCCAGCAGCCAACTAGCGGGACAAGGGAATACGCAGTATTTT	CASSQLAGQGNTQYF
medium-sized	.	TRBV3-1	TRBJ1-2	TGTGCCAGCAGCCAAGGGACCCCCGGCTACACCTTC	CASSQGTPGYTF
.	.	TRBV5-1	TRBJ2-4	TGCGCCAGCAGCTTGGGGGCAGGGGCTGCCAAAAACATTCAGTACTTC	CASSLGAGAAKNIQYF
.	TRBD2	TRBV7-2	TRBJ2-3	TGTGCCAGCAGCTTAGTCCTACCGGGAGGGGGTAGCTGGTATACGCAGTATTTT	CASSLVLPGGGSWYTQYF
medium-sized	.	TRBV28	TRBJ1-1	TGTGCCAGCAGTCCCTGGAAACCCACACGGGGGGCCGACACTGAAGCTTTCTTT	CASSPWKPTRGADTEAFF
medium-sized	TRBD2	TRBV20-1	TRBJ2-1	TGCAGTGCTAGACCACTAGCGGGCGGTGGGGTCGGAAACTCCTACAATGAGCAGTTCTTC	CSARPLAGGGVGNSYNEQFF
medium-sized	.	TRBV19	TRBJ1-5	TGTGCCAGTAGTATAGTGCGGGGGTTCGAAGGACAGCCCCAGCATTTT	CASSIVRGFEGQPQHF
medium-sized	.	TRBV2	TRBJ2-5	TGTGCCAGCAGCCGAAGGGGGAGAGACGATACCCAGTACTTC	CASSRRGRDDTQYF
many	.	TRBV25-1	TRBJ1-1	TGTGCCAGCAGTGCCTTTTTGAACACTGAAGCTTTCTTT	CASSAFLNTEAFF
medium-sized	.	TRBV6-2/TRBV6-3	TRBJ2-7	TGTGCCAGCAATTTGGACTCTTCCTACGAGCAGTACTTC	CASNLDSSYEQYF
medium-sized	.	TRBV20-1	TRBJ2-1	TGCAGTGCTAGCCCTCCTACGAGCTCCTACAATGAGCAGTTCTTC	CSASPPTSSYNEQFF
many	TRBD2	TRBV28	TRBJ2-1	TGTGCCAGCAGTACGGCTAGCGGGAACGTCAATGAGCAGTTCTTC	CASSTASGNVNEQFF
many	.	TRBV3-1	TRBJ1-5	TGTGCCAGCAGCACCGGGACCCTTAATCAGCCCCAGCATTTT	CASSTGTLNQPQHF
medium-sized	TRBD2	TRBV20-1	TRBJ2-1	TGCAGTGCTAGAGACCTTAGCGGGAGGGCCGAGGTTGAGCAGTTCTTC	CSARDLSGRAEVEQFF
medium-sized	.	TRBV27	TRBJ2-3	TGTGCCAGCAGTTTAATGCCCACAGATACGCAGTATTTT	CASSLMPTDTQYF
many	.	TRBV3-1	TRBJ2-3	TGTGCCAGCAGCCAAGATCCAGGGACACGGCTAGGAGATACGCAGTATTTT	CASSQDPGTRLGDTQYF
.	.	TRBV10-3	TRBJ2-7	TGTGCCATCAGTGAGTCGGTTTTGGGGTACGAGCAGTACTTC	CAISESVLGYEQYF
.	.	TRBV20-1	TRBJ2-5	TGCAGTGCTTCCCCCAACCCCCTCGGGGAGACCCAGTACTTC	CSASPNPLGETQYF
medium-sized	.	TRBV15	TRBJ2-3	TGTGCCACCAGCAGAGAACCGGGAATCCGCACAGATACGCAGTATTTT	CATSREPGIRTDTQYF
medium-sized	.	TRBV28	TRBJ2-7	TGTGCCAGCAGTTTAGGTCAGGGACCCTACGAGCAGTACTTC	CASSLGQGPYEQYF
medium-sized	.	TRBV3-1	TRBJ2-1	TGTGCCAGCAGCCAAGATCGGCGAACAGGAAATCAGGTCTTC	CASSQDRRTGNQVF
large	.	TRBV9	TRBJ2-1	TGTGCCAGCAGCGGACCATTTACGGGGATTGGAAACAATGAGCAGTTCTTC	CASSGPFTGIGNNEQFF
medium-sized	TRBD2	TRBV5-1	TRBJ2-3	TGCGCCAGCAGCTTGGACGGGAGGGATACGCAGTATTTT	CASSLDGRDTQYF
many	.	TRBV29-1	TRBJ1-4	TGCAGACTGATGGGGCCTAATGAAAAACTGTTTTTT	CRLMGPNEKLFF
many	.	TRBV20-1	TRBJ2-3	TGCAGTGCTAGGCCTAGCGCCCTTAGCACAGATACGCAGTATTTT	CSARPSALSTDTQYF
medium-sized	.	TRBV28	TRBJ1-5	TGTGCCAGCAGTTTACGGCAGGTCAGGCAGCCCCAGCATTTT	CASSLRQVRQPQHF
many	.	TRBV28	TRBJ1-3	TGTGCCAGCAGTTCAGGACAGCACAGCGCTGGAAACACCATATATTTT	CASSSGQHSAGNTIYF
many	.	TRBV15	TRBJ1-4	TGTGCCACCAGCAACGGGGGAACTAATGAAAAACTGTTTTTT	CATSNGGTNEKLFF
many	.	TRBV20-1	TRBJ1-1	TGCAGTGCTAGAGGGGGGGGAGGGCGGATGAACACTGAAGCTTTCTTT	CSARGGGGRMNTEAFF
.	.	TRBV19	TRBJ1-1	TGTGCCAGTAGTATCGGACCCCGGGATCTGCGGACTGAAGCTTTCTTT	CASSIGPRDLRTEAFF
medium-sized	TRBD2	TRBV10-3	TRBJ2-5	TGTGCCATCTCCGGTAGCGGGGGCCACCAAGAGACCCAGTACTTC	CAISGSGGHQETQYF
few	.	TRBV20-1	TRBJ1-1	TGCAGTGCTTTCCGGGAGGACCTCGGTAGGGCTGAAGCTTTCTTT	CSAFREDLGRAEAFF
many	.	TRBV5-1	TRBJ1-1	TGCGCCAGCAGGGGTACACAGAACACTGAAGCTTTCTTT	CASRGTQNTEAFF
medium-sized	.	TRBV6-6	TRBJ2-5	TGTGCCAGCAGTTCCCGGGACTTCCAAGAGACCCAGTACTTC	CASSSRDFQETQYF
few	TRBD1	TRBV2	TRBJ1-5	TGTGCCAGCACCGGCACAGGGGGCGGTCAGCCCCAGCATTTT	CASTGTGGGQPQHF
few	.	TRBV6-2/TRBV6-3	TRBJ2-1	TGTGCCAGCAGTTCGGCGGAAACAGGCCTAGTTAGGAATGAGCAGTTCTTC	CASSSAETGLVRNEQFF
many	.	TRBV11-2	TRBJ2-7	TGTGCCAGCAGCCCCCGTCGCTACGAGCAGTACTTC	CASSPRRYEQYF
medium-sized	.	TRBV9	TRBJ2-7	TGTGCCAGCAGCGTAGTAACCTTTCAGCCAGCGATAGGCTACTTC	CASSVVTFQPAIGYF
medium-sized	.	TRBV20-1	TRBJ1-1	TGCAGTGCTAGAATGCGGACGGAAGCTTTCTTT	CSARMRTEAFF
medium-sized	TRBD1	TRBV6-2/TRBV6-3	TRBJ1-5	TGTGCCAGCAGTTACCCCCCGGGACAGGGGCTTAATCAGCCCCAGCATTTT	CASSYPPGQGLNQPQHF
medium-sized	.	TRBV28	TRBJ1-4	TGTGCCAGCAGTTTCCCCTCTCTTAGGGGGGGAAAACTGTTTTTT	CASSFPSLRGGKLFF
medium-sized	.	TRBV5-5	TRBJ2-6	TGTGCCAGCAGCCCGGCGACTCCCACTCAGGGTACTGGGGCCAACGTCCTGACTTTC	CASSPATPTQGTGANVLTF
many	.	TRBV20-1	TRBJ2-7	TGCAGTGCCTGGCTAGGGGGGGTTGGCGGCGAGCAGTACTTC	CSAWLGGVGGEQYF